This TCR beta chain was identified during a study of cytomegalovirus exposure and HLA in healthy donors (TCRdb year 2017). Describing the broader study: In an earlier analysis of around 540 of the donors, 250 to 300 Gb of sequence data and 120 million or so unique TCR beta sequences from about 179 million T cells were reported. Roughly 290 gigabases of sequencing data and around 90 million unique TCR sequences made up an early release that covered several hundred HLA-typed donors. Of the 300 to 400 genotyped donors, 65% to 90% fell in the genetic ancestry cluster associated with self-reported Caucasian donors. The study aimed to test whether signatures of past pathogen exposure could be identified by cataloging public T cell receptors. The study profiled the T cell repertoires of approximately 700 subjects by immunosequencing and related them to cytomegalovirus serostatus. Along with the roughly 610-subject first cohort, a separate validation cohort of around 120 different subjects was used. To predict cytomegalovirus infection status, the study brought together high-throughput TCR immunosequencing, statistical association of individual TCRs with disease status, and machine learning. To study patterns of TCR occurrence, a later analysis re-analyzed previously published TCR beta repertoires from several hundred donors and added high-resolution HLA genotyping. In the later analysis, no new phenotypic data were used to find candidate immune exposures; instead, reliance was placed on TCR beta sequences and their occurrence across donors. To decide whether each TCR beta V gene segment behaved as functional or pseudogenic, an earlier analysis of some 600 of the donors relied on high-throughput TCR beta sequencing. Alongside the repertoire data, information on donor age, sex, ethnicity and CMV serostatus was compiled. In a later genetic analysis, genome-wide SNP genotypes for about three fifths of the roughly 670 donors were used, and that subset was treated as a discovery cohort. Every repertoire in the discovery cohort had been generated on one and the same sequencing platform. Both class I and class II loci were covered by HLA typing, at four-digit resolution. Typing coverage differed by locus: A, B, C, DRB1 and DQB1 were typed in about 629-640 donors, DQA1 in about 510, DPA1 in over 600, and DPB1 in 472. Four or five DR-DQ haplotypes were handled as single units for association and clustering because linkage in the cohort was strong. Among about 390 genotyped donors of the cohort, an average of approximately 250,000 unique TCR beta nucleotide sequences were sequenced per donor, roughly 20% of them non-productive.

CDR1 and CDR2 were assigned from the germline V gene (reference sequence) as SGHKS and YYEKEE. At the junction V is shortened by 0 bases and J by 4 bases, with 17 bases in between. The CDR3 measures 16 amino acids from cysteine to phenylalanine. Only the CDR3 part of the read is kept: 48 bases, read in frame from the first base. Comment on this clone: Its cognate antigen has yet to be identified. Base qualities are not provided; no much larger clone lies one nucleotide away.

The cohort consisted of 650 to 700 healthy bone marrow donors. All cohort members were sampled while nominally healthy, although unrecorded immune exposures were likely present. The donor tested CMV seronegative and was one of the 352 seronegative cohort members. A peripheral blood sample was collected from each donor, and TCR beta sequencing was performed on peripheral blood mononuclear cells. The Qiagen DNeasy Blood Extraction Kit was used to extract genomic DNA from the blood cell samples. The study at large found these results: A few of the identified cytomegalovirus-associated TCR beta chains were confirmed in vitro to be specific for cytomegalovirus antigens. Roughly uniform sequencing depth across donors was assumed in presence/absence analyses, although this assumption may not hold. A cluster of highly shared sequence variants was judged likely to be a technical artifact of the sequencing pipeline. For the cohort, immune exposure information was limited to CMV serostatus. A later genetic analysis reported fewer N-insertions in productive TCRs among donors in an Asian-associated ancestry cluster than the approximately 700-donor mean. Strong co-occurrence of HLA alleles, especially DR and DQ, made assigning TCR associations to individual alleles difficult. Only TCR beta chains were sequenced in this cohort, and the absence of alpha or paired-chain data limited detectable features. In an earlier analysis of approximately 590 of the donors, most TCR beta V segments appeared in productive rearrangements about 87% or about 30% of the time, broadly matching IMGT annotations. According to a later analysis, TCR association rates differed among HLA loci, with DRB1 alleles showing the most associated TCRs and HLA-C alleles showing the fewest. Correlated functional status among segregating V segments might reflect linkage disequilibrium, but an unknown experimental factor could not be ruled out. In a later genetic analysis, a missense DCLRE1C variant was associated with V-gene and J-gene trimming of TCR beta chains, and the association was replicated in an independent cohort. Because HLA typing was unavailable for some donors at each locus, only the typed subset was used in association tests. Most TCR sequences were seen in very few donors, while some public TCRs were found in many individuals. The study listed 170 or so TCR beta chains as associated with cytomegalovirus. The classifier was reported to diagnose cytomegalovirus status with high specificity and sensitivity in both the original and validation cohorts. A further reported finding was that TCR beta sequences accurately predicted the HLA-A and HLA-B alleles for most subjects in the first cohort. The authors suggested that the approach could potentially be generalized to other disease states and immunological phenotypes. In a later analysis, around 15,000 TCR beta sequences were associated with specific HLA alleles at a false discovery rate of 0.05. In a later analysis, HLA-associated TCR beta chains were found to be more clonally expanded and to have lower generation probabilities than equally common non-associated chains. A later analysis reported that several top co-occurrence clusters appeared linked to parvovirus B19, influenza, CMV and Epstein-Barr virus. The 87-base-pair reads could not distinguish some IMGT-functional V segments, including TRBV6-2 and TRBV6-3, so those segments were excluded. According to a later analysis, most CMV-associated TCR beta chains appeared to be HLA-restricted, and the HLA associations seemed to be driven largely by CMV exposure. Approximately 16 rarely observed V segments, including chromosome 9 orphons, were excluded from the earlier analysis of a few hundred of the donors because counts were too low.

The method behind the library was the immunoSEQ multiplex PCR assay. For the multiplex PCR, a mixture combining 60 forward primers for TCR Vbeta segments and 13 reverse primers for TCR Jbeta segments was used. The CDR3 region of rearranged TCR beta genes was amplified from genomic DNA by a multiplex PCR assay. The amplified TCR beta libraries were sequenced on the Illumina HiSeq System as 87-base-pair reads. On the authors' methods: In a later analysis, tens of millions of unique TCR beta chains were counted across the approximately 620 repertoires, and roughly 11 million of these chains were shared by at least two donors. Raw reads were error-corrected and collapsed into unique sequences by a nearest-neighbor algorithm in which closely related sequences were merged to remove PCR and sequencing errors. V, D and J gene segments were assigned by aligning CDR3 sequences to IMGT reference sequences. For a sequence to be retained, a match of at least six nucleotides to both a V gene segment and a J gene segment was required. Rearrangements were called productive when the CDR3 lacked stop codons and stayed in frame with V and J; all others were non-productive. CDR3 was defined by IMGT convention, running from the second conserved V-encoded cysteine to the conserved J-encoded phenylalanine. Sequences without an unambiguous match to a single V gene segment were excluded from the earlier analysis of almost 600 of the donors. In an earlier analysis of some 590 of the donors, a V segment was called functional when productive rearrangements were above 56.7%, and segregating when the standard deviation between donors exceeded 5%. To diagnose cytomegalovirus status from the catalog of TCR beta chain sequences, a statistical classification framework was built. A later analysis assigned V and J genes by comparing TCR nucleotide sequences with IMGT/GENE-DB human TR gene sequences. In a later analysis, CDR3 sequences and most-parsimonious VDJ recombination scenarios were assigned using the TCRdist pipeline. In a later analysis, each TCR beta chain was defined by its CDR3 amino acid sequence together with its V-gene family, and reads lacking a unique V-gene family were excluded. As a way to deal with suspected cross-contamination and a sequencing artifact, a later analysis dropped nearly 600 nucleotide sequences that were highly shared and had low generation probability. In a later analysis, a clonal expansion index for each public chain was calculated from normalized within-repertoire ranks of inferred template counts. Generation probabilities in a later analysis came from a VDJ recombination model fitted to out-of-frame rearrangements, and those results were checked against IGoR. Hypergeometric tests were used in a later analysis to score TCR-TCR, TCR-HLA and TCR-CMV co-occurrence, with a repertoire-size bias correction applied to the TCR pairs. To estimate false discovery rates, a later analysis permuted the HLA or CMV assignments 20 times. In a later analysis, co-occurring TCRs were grouped with DBSCAN, and TCRdist sequence similarity was added when clustering was performed within HLA-allele-positive subsets. For co-occurrence clustering, repertoires with fewer than 30,000 or more than 120,000 public chains were excluded, along with roughly five repertoires with anomalous nucleotide sharing. Not all clones reach the TCRdb copy of this immuneACCESS table, which keeps in-frame sequences only. Checked studies attribute under half of the gap to unresolved V genes and leave the rest unexplained. V, J and clone size are those of that table, while D and trimming were read from the DNA. The sample profile shows roughly 240,000 clones; just under 80% of them were found once. The ten largest clones add up to approximately 0.47% of the sample.

The receptor comes from a boy between 10 and 17 years old in good health and CMV-seronegative. The sequence is built from TRBV5-5 and TRBJ2-7; a tentative D match to TRBD2 spans 7 bases. The sample was PBMCs. CDR3 loop: CASSLEGGAKTYEQYF. The DNA sequence is given as TGTGCCAGCAGCTTGGAAGGGGGGGCGAAGACTTACGAGCAGTACTTC.